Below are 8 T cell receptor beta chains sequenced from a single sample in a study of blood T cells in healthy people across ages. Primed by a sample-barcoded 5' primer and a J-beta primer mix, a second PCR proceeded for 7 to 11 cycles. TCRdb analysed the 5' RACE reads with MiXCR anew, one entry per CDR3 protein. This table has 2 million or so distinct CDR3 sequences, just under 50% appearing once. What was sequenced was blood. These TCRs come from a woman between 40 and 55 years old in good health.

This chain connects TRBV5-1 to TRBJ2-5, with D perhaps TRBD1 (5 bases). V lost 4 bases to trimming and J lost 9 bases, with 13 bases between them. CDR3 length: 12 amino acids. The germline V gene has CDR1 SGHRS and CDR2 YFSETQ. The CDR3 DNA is TGCGCCAGCAGCCTGAGCCAAGGGGCCCAGTACTTC. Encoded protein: CASSLSQGAQYF.

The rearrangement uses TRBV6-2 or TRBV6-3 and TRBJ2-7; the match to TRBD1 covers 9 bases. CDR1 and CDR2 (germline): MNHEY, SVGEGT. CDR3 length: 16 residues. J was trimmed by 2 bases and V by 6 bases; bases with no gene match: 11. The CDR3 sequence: CASSPQGQGATYEQYF. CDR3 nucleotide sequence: TGTGCCAGCAGCCCCCAGGGACAGGGAGCGACCTACGAGCAGTACTTC.

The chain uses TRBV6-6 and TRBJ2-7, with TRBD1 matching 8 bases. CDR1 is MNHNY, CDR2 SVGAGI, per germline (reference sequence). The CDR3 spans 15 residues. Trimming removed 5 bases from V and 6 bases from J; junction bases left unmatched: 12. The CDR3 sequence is CASSGRTGSWFEQYF. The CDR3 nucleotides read TGTGCCAGCAGTGGTCGGACAGGGTCTTGGTTCGAGCAGTACTTC.

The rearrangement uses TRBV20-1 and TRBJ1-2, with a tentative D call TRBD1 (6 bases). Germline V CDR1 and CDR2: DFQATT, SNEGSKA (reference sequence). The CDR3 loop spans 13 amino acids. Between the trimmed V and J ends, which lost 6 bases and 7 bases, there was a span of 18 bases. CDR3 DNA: TGCAGTGCCACCATCGGGGGGCCGGGTGGCTACACCTTC. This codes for CSATIGGPGGYTF.

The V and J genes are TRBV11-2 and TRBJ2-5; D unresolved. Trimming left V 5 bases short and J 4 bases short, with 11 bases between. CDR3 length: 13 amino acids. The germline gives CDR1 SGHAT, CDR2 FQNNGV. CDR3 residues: CASSGSIRETQYF. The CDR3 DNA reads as TGTGCCAGCAGCGGCTCTATTAGAGAGACCCAGTACTTC.

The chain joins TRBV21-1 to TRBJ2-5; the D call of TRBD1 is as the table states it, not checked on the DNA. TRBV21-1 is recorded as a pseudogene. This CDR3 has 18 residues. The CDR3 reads CASSSMGPKVADEETQYF. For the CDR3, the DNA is TGTGCCAGCAGCTCTATGGGACCAAAGGTTGCCGATGAAGAGACCCAGTACTTC.

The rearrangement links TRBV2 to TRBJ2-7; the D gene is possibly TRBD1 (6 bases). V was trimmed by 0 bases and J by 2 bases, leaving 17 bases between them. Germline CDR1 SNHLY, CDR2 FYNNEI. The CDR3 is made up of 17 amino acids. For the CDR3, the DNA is TGTGCCAGCAGTGAAGCGCTTCTGGCGGACAGAGCCTACGAGCAGTACTTC. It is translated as CASSEALLADRAYEQYF. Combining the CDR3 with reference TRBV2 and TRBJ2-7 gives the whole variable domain EPEVTQTPSHQVTQMGQEVILRCVPISNHLYFYWYRQILGQKVEFLVSFYNNEISEKSEIFDDQFSVERPDGSNFTLKIRSTKLEDSAMYFCASSEALLADRAYEQYFGPGTRLTVT.

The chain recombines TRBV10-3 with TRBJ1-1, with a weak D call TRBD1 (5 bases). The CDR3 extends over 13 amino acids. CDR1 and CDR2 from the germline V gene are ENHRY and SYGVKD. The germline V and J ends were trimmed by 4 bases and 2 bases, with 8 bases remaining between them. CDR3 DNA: TGTGCCATCAGTGGATGGGGCAACACTGAAGCTTTCTTT. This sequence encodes CAISGWGNTEAFF.